The T cell receptor (beta chain) under discussion was sequenced for a study of T cell responses to AZD1222 COVID-19 vaccine listed by TCRdb under 2021. Study-wide context: TCR sequencing was performed for more than 230 trial participants, of whom about 200 were given two doses of AZD1222 and about 25 were given two doses of MenACWY control vaccine. Trial participants were enrolled into age subgroups of 18-55, 56-69 and 70-plus years, which contained 148, 28 and 57 TCR-sequenced participants, respectively.

The CDR3 regions of human TCRbeta chains were subjected to immunosequencing. Concerning the study's data processing: TCRs in the repertoires were matched against a reference library of SARS-CoV-2-specific TCRs that had been generated with the MIRA antigen-specificity platform. Breadth was defined as the fraction of unique TCRs that were SARS-CoV-2-associated, and depth was defined as the fraction of total T cells that were SARS-CoV-2-associated. Using the MIRA data, each spike-specific TCR was mapped to the spike region that the TCR reacts to and placed in a CD4 or CD8 class. Log10-transformed breadth and depth values were compared by one-way ANOVA with Sidak's multiple comparisons tests. What TCRdb holds here is the immuneACCESS table cut down to in-frame rearrangements. Part of the clones is not present; checked against another copy, under half of the missing clones reflect an unresolved V gene, and the others are unexplained. V and J calls and clone size come straight from that table; D and trimming were deduced from the DNA. The sample table shows about 160,000 clones, and about 91% are seen once. The top ten constitute around 0.99% of the sample.

This specimen's time point label, interpreted: about 28 days (+/-7) after the second vaccine dose. AZD1222 recipients whose second dose came at about 4 weeks and those whose second dose came at about 12 weeks were combined into one group, since spike-specific TCR depth and breadth did not differ between the two schedules. Vaccinee samples came from UK trials COV001 and COV002, including a single-blind randomized controlled phase 2/3 trial of AZD1222 (ChAdOx1 nCoV-19) in healthy adults. For TCRbeta chain sequencing, PBMC samples from trial participants were taken at day 0 and at day 28 after the second dose. A remark on this clone: Its antigen has not been determined. Base qualities are missing; no much larger clone stands one base away.

Study-wide findings and limitations: Conclusions about previously exposed vaccinees are limited, since just a handful of AZD1222 recipients were seropositive for SARS-CoV-2 at baseline. Participants were mostly white British, with more females than males. The authors suggested clonal diversity may have been underestimated. Because no day 14 peak-response samples were available, repertoires were characterized only after the peak T cell response. The 56-69-year group was small, and its depth increase did not reach significance, likely because of low power. Spike-specific TCR breadth and depth rose significantly after two AZD1222 doses compared with day 0 and with MenACWY recipients. The whole spike protein was spanned by vaccine-associated CD4 TCRs, and dominant responses were seen in regions 160-218 and 743-854. Reportedly, close to half of the unique spike-specific TCRs recognized epitopes lying outside the regions that are mutated in the B.1.351 and B.1.1.7 variants.

According to the germline V gene, CDR1 reads SQVTM and CDR2 reads ANQGSEA. The CDR3 covers 10 residues, taking in both the cysteine and the phenylalanine. Only CDR3 DNA is held: 30 bases, read in frame from base 1. The V and J genes are TRBV29-1 and TRBJ2-1, with the D gene call left open. This clonotype originated in an adult who received the AZD1222 COVID-19 vaccine. Sequencing used peripheral blood, obtained 28 days after the second AZD1222 dose. Here is the DNA: TGCTCCTACCGCCACAATGAGCAGTTCTTC. Translated, this gives CSYRHNEQFF.